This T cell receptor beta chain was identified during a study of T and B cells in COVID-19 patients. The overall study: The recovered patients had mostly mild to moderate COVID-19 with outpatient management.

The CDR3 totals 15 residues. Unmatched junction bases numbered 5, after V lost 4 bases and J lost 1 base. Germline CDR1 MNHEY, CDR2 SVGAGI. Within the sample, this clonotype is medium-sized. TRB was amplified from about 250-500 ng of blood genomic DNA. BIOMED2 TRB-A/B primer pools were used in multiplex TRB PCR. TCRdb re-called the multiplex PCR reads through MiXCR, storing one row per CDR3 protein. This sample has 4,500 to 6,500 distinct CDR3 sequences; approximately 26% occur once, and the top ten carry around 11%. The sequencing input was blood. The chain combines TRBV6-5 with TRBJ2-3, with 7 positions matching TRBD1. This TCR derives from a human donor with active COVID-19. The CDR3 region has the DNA TGTGCCAGCAGTTCCCTCGGGACAGGCACAGATACGCAGTATTTT. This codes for CASSSLGTGTDTQYF.